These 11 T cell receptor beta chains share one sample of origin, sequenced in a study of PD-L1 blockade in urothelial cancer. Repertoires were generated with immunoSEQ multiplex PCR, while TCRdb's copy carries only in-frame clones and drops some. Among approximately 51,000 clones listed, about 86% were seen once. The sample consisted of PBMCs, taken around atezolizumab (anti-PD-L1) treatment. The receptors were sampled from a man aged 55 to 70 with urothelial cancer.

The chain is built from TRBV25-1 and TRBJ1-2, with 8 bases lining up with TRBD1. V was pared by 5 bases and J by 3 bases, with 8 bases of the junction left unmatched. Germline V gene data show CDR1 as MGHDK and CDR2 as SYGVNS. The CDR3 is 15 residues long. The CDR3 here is CASSPRQGPYYGYTF. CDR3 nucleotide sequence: TGTGCCAGCAGTCCGCGACAGGGGCCTTACTATGGCTACACCTTC.

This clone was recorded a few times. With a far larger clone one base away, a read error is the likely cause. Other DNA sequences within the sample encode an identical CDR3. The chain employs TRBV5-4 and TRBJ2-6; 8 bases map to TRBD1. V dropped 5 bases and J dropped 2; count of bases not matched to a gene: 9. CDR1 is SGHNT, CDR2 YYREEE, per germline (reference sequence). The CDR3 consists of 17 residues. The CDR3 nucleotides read TGTGCCAGCAGTTCCAGACAGGGGCGCGCTGGGGCCAACGTCCTGACTTTC. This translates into CASSSRQGRAGANVLTF. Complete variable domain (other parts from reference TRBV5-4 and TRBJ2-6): ETGVTQSPTHLIKTRGQQVTLRCSSQSGHNTVSWYQQALGQGPQFIFQYYREEENGRGNFPPRFSGLQFPNYSSELNVNALELDDSALYLCASSSRQGRAGANVLTFGAGSRLTVL.

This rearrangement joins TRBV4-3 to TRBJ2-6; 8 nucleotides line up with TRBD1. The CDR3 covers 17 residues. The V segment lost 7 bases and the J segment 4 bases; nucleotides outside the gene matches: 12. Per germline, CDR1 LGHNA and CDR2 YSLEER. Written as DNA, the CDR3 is TGCGCCAGCAATTCCAGACAGGGGCGCGCCGGGGCCAACGTCCTGACTTTC. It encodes CASNSRQGRAGANVLTF.

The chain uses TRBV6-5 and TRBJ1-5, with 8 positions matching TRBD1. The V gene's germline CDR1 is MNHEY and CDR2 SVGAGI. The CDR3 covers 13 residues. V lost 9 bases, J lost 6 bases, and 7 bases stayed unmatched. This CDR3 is CASQGQAGQPQHF. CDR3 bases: TGTGCCAGTCAGGGACAGGCGGGTCAGCCCCAGCATTTT.

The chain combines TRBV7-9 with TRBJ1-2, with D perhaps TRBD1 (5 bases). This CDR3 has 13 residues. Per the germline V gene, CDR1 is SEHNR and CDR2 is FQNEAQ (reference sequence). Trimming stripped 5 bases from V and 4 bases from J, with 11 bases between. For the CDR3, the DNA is TGTGCCAGCAGCACACCAGGGTCCTATGGCTACACCTTC. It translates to CASSTPGSYGYTF.

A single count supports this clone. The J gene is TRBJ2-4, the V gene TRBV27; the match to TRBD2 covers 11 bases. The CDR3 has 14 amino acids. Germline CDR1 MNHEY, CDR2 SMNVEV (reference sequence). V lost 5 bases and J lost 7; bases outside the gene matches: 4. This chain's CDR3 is CASSPTSGANIQYF. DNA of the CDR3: TGTGCCAGCAGTCCGACTAGCGGGGCTAACATTCAGTACTTC.

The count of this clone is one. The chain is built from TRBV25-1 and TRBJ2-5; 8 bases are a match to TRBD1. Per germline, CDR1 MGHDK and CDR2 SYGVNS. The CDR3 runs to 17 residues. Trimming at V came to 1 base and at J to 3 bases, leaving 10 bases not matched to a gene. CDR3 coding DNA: TGTGCCAGCAGTGAATCTCGCGGGACAGGACTCAAAGAGACCCAGTACTTC. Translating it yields CASSESRGTGLKETQYF.

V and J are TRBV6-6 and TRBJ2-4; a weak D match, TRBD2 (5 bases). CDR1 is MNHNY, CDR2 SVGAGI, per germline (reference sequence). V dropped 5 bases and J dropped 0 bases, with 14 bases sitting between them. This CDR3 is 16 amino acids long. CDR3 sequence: CASSGVGDLAKNIQYF. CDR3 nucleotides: TGTGCCAGCAGTGGTGTCGGGGATTTAGCCAAAAACATTCAGTACTTC.

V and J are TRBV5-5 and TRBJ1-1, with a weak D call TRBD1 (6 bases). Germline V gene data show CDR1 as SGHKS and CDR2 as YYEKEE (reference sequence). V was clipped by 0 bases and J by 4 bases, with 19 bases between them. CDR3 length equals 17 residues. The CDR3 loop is CASSLASATLGGTEAFF. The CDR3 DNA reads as TGTGCCAGCAGCTTGGCCTCGGCAACCCTAGGGGGCACTGAAGCTTTCTTT.

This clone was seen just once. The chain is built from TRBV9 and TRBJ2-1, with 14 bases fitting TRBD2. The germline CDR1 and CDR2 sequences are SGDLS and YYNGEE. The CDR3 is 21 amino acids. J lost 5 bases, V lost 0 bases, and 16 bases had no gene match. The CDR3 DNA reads TGTGCCAGCAGCGTAGGTATTCCCGGGACTAGCGGGAGATATTCAAACAATGAGCAGTTCTTC. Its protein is CASSVGIPGTSGRYSNNEQFF.

CDR3 region: CASSLVRGGVSEKLFF. CDR3 DNA sequence: TGTGCCAGCAGCTTAGTTCGGGGGGGCGTTAGTGAAAAACTGTTTTTT. This chain connects TRBV7-8 to TRBJ1-4; weak D call: TRBD1 (6 bases). Germline CDR1 SGHVS, CDR2 FQNEAQ. The V gene lost 1 base and the J gene lost 7 bases, with 16 bases spanning the gap. The CDR3 contains 16 residues.